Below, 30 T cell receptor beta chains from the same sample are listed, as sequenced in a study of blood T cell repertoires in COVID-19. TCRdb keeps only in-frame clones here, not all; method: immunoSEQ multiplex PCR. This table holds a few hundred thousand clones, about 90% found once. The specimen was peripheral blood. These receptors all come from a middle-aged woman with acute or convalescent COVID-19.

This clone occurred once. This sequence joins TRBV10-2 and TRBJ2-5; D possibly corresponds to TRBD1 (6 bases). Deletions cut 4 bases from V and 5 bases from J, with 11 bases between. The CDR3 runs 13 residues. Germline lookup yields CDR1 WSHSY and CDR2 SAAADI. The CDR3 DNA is TGCGCCAGCAGTGTCTGGGGGCACGAGACCCAGTACTTC. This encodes CASSVWGHETQYF.

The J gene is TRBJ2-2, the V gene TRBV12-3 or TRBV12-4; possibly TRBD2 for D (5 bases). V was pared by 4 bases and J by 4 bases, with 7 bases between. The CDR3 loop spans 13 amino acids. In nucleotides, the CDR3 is TGTGCCAGCAGTTCCCGGGGCACCGGGGAGCTGTTTTTT. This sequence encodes CASSSRGTGELFF.

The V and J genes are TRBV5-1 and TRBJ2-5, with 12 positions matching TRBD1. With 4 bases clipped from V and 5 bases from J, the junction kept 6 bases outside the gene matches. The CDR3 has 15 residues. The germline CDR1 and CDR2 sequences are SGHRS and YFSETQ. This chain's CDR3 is CASSEGTGGVETQYF. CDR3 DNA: TGCGCCAGCAGCGAAGGGACAGGGGGCGTGGAGACCCAGTACTTC.

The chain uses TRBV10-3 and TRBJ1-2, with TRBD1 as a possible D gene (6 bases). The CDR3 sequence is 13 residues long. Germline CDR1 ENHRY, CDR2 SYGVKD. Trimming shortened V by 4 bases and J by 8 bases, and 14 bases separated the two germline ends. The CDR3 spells CAISVSGGEGYTF. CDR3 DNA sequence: TGTGCCATCAGTGTCTCGGGGGGCGAAGGCTACACCTTC.

The CDR3 reads CASSLGLAGEQYV. The CDR3, as DNA: TGTGCCAGCAGCTTGGGACTAGCTGGCGAGCAGTACGTC. The V call is TRBV5-4, the J call TRBJ2-7, with 7 positions matching TRBD2. V shed 0 bases, J shed 6 bases, and the junction held 3 bases outside the gene matches. CDR3 length equals 13 residues. In germline, CDR1 is SGHNT, CDR2 YYREEE (reference sequence).

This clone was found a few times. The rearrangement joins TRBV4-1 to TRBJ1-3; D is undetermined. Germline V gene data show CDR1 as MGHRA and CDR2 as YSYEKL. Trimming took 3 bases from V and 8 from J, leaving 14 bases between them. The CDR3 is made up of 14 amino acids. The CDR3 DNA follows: TGCGCCAGCAGCCAGCCCAGGCGTTCGGACACCATATATTTT. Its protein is CASSQPRRSDTIYF.

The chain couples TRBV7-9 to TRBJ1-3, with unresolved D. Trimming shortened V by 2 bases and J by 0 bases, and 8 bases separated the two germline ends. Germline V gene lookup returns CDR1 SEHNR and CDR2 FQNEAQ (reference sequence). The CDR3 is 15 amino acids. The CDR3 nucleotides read TGTGCCAGCAGCTTAATCGCGGGCTCTGGAAACACCATATATTTT. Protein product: CASSLIAGSGNTIYF.

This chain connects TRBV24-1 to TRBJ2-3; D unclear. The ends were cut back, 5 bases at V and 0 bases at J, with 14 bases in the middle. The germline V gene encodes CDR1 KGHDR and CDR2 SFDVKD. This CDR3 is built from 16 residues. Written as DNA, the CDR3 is TGTGCCACCAGTGTAGGTCCAGGAATTAGCACAGATACGCAGTATTTT. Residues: CATSVGPGISTDTQYF.

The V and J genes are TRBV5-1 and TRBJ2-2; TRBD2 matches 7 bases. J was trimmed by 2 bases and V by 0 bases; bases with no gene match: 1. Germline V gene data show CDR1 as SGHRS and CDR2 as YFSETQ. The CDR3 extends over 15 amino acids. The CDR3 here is CASSLAGGNTGELFF. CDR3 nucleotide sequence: TGCGCCAGCAGCTTGGCGGGGGGAAACACCGGGGAGCTGTTTTTT.

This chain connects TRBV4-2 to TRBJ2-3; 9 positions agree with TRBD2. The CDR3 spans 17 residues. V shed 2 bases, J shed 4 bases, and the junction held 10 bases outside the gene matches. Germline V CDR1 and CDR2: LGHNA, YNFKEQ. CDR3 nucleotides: TGTGCCAGCAGCCAAATGGGGCGGGGGGGCCCCGCAGATACGCAGTATTTT. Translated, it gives CASSQMGRGGPADTQYF.

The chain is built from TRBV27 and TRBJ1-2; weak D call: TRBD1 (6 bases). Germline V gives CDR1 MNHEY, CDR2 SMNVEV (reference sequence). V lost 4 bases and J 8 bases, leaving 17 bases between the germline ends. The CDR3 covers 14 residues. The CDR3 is CASSSWGGREGYTF. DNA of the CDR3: TGTGCCAGCAGTTCATGGGGGGGGCGGGAAGGCTACACCTTC.

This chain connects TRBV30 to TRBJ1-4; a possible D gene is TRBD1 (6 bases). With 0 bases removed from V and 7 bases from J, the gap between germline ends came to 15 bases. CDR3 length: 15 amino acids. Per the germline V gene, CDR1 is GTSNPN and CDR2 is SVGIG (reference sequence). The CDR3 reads CAWSVGGGLGEKLFF. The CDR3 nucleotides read TGTGCCTGGAGTGTAGGGGGGGGGCTCGGTGAAAAACTGTTTTTT.

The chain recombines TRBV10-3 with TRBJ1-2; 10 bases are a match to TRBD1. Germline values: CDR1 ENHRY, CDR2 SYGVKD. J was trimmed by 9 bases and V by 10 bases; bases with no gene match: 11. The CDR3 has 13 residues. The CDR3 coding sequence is TGTGCCACCTCAGGACAGGGGGTGGGTAGCTACACCTTC. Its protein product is CATSGQGVGSYTF.

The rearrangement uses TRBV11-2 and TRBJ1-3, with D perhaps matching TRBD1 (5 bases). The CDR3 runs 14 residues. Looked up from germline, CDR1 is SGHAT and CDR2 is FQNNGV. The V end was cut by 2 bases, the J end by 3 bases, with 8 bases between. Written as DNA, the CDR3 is TGTGCCAGCAGCTTATCGGGACTTGGAAACACCATATATTTT. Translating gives CASSLSGLGNTIYF. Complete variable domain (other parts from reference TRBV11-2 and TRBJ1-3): EAGVAQSPRYKIIEKRQSVAFWCNPISGHATLYWYQQILGQGPKLLIQFQNNGVVDDSQLPKDRFSAERLKGVDSTLKIQPAKLEDSAVYLCASSLSGLGNTIYFGEGSWLTVV.

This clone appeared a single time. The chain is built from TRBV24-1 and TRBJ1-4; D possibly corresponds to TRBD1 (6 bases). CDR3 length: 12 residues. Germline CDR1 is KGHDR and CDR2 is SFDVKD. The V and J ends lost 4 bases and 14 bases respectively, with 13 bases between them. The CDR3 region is CATSDLTGLLFF. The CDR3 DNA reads TGTGCCACCAGTGACCTCACAGGGTTGCTGTTTTTT.

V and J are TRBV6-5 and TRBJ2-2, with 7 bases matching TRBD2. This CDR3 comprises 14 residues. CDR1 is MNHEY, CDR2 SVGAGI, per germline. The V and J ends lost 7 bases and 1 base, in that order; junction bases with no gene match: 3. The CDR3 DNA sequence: TGTGCCAGCAAAGGCGGGAGGAACACCGGGGAGCTGTTTTTT. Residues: CASKGGRNTGELFF.

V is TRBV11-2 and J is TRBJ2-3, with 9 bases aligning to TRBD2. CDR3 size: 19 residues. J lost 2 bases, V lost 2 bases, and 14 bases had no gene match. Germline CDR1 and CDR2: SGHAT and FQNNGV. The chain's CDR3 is CASSLRGQRGVVHTDTQYF. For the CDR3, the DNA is TGTGCCAGCAGCTTAAGGGGCCAGCGGGGGGTCGTACACACAGATACGCAGTATTTT.

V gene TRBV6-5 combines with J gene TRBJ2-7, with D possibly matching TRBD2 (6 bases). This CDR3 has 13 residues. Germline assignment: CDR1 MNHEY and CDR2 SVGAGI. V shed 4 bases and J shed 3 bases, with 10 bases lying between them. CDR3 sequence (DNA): TGTGCCAGCAGTTGGGACTCGAACTACGAGCAGTACGTC. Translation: CASSWDSNYEQYV.

This CDR3 is CASSFDRVLGYTF. In nucleotides, the CDR3 is TGTGCCAGCAGCTTTGACAGGGTTCTTGGCTACACCTTC. This rearrangement joins TRBV5-4 to TRBJ1-2; TRBD1 agrees at 7 bases. The CDR3 runs 13 residues. Germline-derived CDR1 and CDR2 are SGHNT and YYREEE (reference sequence). The V and J ends lost 2 bases and 7 bases, in that order; junction bases with no gene match: 5.

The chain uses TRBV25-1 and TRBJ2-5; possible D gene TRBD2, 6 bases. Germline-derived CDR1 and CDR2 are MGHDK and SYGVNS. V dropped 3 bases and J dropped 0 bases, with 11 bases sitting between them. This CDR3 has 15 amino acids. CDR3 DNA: TGTGCCAGCAGTGACGGGAGAAAGTACCAAGAGACCCAGTACTTC. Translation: CASSDGRKYQETQYF.

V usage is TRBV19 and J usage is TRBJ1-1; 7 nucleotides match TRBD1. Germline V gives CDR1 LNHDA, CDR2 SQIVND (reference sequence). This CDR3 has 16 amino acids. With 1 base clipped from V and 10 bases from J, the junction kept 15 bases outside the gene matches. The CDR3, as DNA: TGTGCCAGTAGTATAGTTTCGGGTCTCAGCCCAGGGGGAGCTTTCTTT. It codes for CASSIVSGLSPGGAFF.

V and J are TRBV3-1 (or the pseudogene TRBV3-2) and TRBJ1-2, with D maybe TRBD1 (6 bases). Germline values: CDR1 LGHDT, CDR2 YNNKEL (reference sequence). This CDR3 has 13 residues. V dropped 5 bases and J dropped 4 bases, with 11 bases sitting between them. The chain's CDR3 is CASSVGQIYGYTF. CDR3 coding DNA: TGTGCCAGCAGCGTCGGACAGATCTATGGCTACACCTTC.

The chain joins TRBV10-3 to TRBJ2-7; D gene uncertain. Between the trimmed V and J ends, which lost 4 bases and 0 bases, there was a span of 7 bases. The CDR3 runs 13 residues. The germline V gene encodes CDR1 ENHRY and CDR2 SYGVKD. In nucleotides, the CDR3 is TGTGCCATCAGTGGGCCGGGCTCCTACGAGCAGTACGTC. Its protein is CAISGPGSYEQYV.

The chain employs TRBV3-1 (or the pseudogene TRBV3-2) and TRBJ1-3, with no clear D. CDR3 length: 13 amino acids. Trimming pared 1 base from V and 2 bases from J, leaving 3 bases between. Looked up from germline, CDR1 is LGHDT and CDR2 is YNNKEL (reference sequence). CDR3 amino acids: CASSQAAGNTIYF. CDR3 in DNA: TGTGCCAGCAGCCAAGCCGCTGGAAACACCATATATTTT.

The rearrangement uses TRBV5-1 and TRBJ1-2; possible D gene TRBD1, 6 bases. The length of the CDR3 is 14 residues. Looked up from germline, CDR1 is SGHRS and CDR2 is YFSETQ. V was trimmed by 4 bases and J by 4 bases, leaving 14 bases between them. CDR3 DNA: TGCGCCAGCAGCCTACAGGGAGGGTCCTATGGCTACACCTTC. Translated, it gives CASSLQGGSYGYTF.

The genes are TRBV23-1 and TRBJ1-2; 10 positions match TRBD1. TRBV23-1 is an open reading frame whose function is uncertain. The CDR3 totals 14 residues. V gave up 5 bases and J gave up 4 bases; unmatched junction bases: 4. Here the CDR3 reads CASSGTGACYGYTF. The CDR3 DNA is TGCGCCAGCAGTGGGACAGGGGCGTGCTATGGCTACACCTTC.

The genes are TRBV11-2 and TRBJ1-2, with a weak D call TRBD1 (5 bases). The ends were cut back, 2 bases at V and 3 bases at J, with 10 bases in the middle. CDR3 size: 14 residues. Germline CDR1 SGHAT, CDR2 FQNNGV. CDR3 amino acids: CASSLSGGDYGYTF. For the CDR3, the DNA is TGTGCCAGCAGCTTATCCGGGGGGGACTATGGCTACACCTTC.

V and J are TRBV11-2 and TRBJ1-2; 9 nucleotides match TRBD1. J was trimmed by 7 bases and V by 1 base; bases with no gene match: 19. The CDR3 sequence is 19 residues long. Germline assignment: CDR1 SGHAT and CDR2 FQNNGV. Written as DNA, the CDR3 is TGTGCCAGCAGCTTAGTCTTCGCGGGACAGGGAAGGCGGGGAGTTGGCTACACCTTC. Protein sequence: CASSLVFAGQGRRGVGYTF. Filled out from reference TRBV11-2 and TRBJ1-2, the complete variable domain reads EAGVAQSPRYKIIEKRQSVAFWCNPISGHATLYWYQQILGQGPKLLIQFQNNGVVDDSQLPKDRFSAERLKGVDSTLKIQPAKLEDSAVYLCASSLVFAGQGRRGVGYTFGSGTRLTVV.

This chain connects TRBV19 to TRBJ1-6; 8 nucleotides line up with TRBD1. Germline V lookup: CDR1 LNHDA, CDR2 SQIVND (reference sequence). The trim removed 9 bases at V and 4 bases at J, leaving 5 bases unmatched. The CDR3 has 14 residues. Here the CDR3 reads CASAGQVYNSPLHF. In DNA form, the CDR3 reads TGTGCCAGCGCGGGACAGGTTTATAATTCACCCCTCCACTTT.

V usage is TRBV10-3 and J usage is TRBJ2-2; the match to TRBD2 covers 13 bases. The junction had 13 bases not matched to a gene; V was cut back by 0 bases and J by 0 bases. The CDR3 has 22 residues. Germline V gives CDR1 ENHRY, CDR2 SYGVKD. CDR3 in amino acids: CAISESGPLGLAGTSNTGELFF. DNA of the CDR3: TGTGCCATCAGTGAGTCGGGACCCCTGGGACTAGCGGGGACATCGAACACCGGGGAGCTGTTTTTT.